The clone carrying this T cell receptor beta chain was counted only a few times. Antigen: not known. The data were obtained in a study of human T cells and chemical hapten exposure. Study as a whole: While the approximately 24-week study was under way, patients received diphenylcyclopropenone on the scalp every week.

Indicated time point: pre-sensitization, week 0. Treatment described: therapeutic diphenylcyclopropenone sensitization with weekly scalp DPC. General study findings and limits: Alopecia affected the donors, so their immune response may differ from healthy people's.

TCRdb re-derived calls from the RACE reads in MiXCR, one entry per CDR3 protein. The sample shows 350,000 to 400,000 distinct CDR3 sequences, 5.1% of them seen only once. The sample consisted of whole blood, taken in connection with sensitization to the hapten diphenylcyclopropenone (DPC). The receptor's source is a woman in her forties or fifties with alopecia areata. Some clones in this sample may be carry-over from other donors' samples.

CDR3: CASSFGRGHYGYTF. Written as DNA, the CDR3 is TGTGCCAGCAGTTTCGGAAGGGGCCACTATGGCTACACCTTC. The V gene is TRBV12-3 or TRBV12-4, the J gene TRBJ1-2; D possibly corresponds to TRBD1 (5 bases). V was trimmed by 3 bases and J by 3 bases, leaving 11 bases between them. The CDR3 spans 14 residues.